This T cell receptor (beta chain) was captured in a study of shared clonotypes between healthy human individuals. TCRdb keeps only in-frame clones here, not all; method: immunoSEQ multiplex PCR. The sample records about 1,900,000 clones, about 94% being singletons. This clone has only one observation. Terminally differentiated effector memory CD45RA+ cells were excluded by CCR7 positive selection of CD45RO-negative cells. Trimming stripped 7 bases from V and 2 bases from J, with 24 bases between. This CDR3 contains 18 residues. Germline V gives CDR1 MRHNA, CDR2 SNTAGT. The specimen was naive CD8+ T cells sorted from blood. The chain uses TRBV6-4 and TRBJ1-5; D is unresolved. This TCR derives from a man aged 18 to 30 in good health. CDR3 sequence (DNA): TGTGCCAGCAAAAGCCTACCTGGACCCGGAGGTGGCAATCAGCCCCAGCATTTT. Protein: CASKSLPGPGGGNQPQHF.